A single sample is the source of the 17 T cell receptor beta chains below, sequenced in a study of blood T cell repertoires in COVID-19. The repertoire was sequenced with immunoSEQ multiplex PCR; TCRdb's copy has only in-frame clones and lacks some. The table records about 23,000 clones, 94% of them present only once. Specimen: peripheral blood. These receptors were obtained from a woman aged 45 to 65 with active COVID-19.

V usage is TRBV7-2 and J usage is TRBJ2-7, with a tentative D call TRBD1 (6 bases). From germline, CDR1 is SGHTA and CDR2 FQGNSA. Trimming removed 1 base from V and 7 bases from J, with 14 bases in between. This CDR3 contains 14 residues. In DNA form, the CDR3 reads TGTGCCAGCAGCTTAGGGGGGCGGTTGAATGAGCAGTACTTC. Its protein product is CASSLGGRLNEQYF.

The chain combines TRBV5-1 with TRBJ2-3; TRBD1 agrees at 7 bases. CDR3 length: 13 amino acids. V shed 5 bases, J shed 5 bases, and the junction held 5 bases outside the gene matches. Germline assignment: CDR1 SGHRS and CDR2 YFSETQ. CDR3 sequence (DNA): TGCGCCAGCAGATTGACAGGGTTAGATACGCAGTATTTT. Amino acid sequence: CASRLTGLDTQYF. The complete variable domain, with remaining parts taken from reference TRBV5-1 and TRBJ2-3, reads KAGVTQTPRYLIKTRGQQVTLSCSPISGHRSVSWYQQTPGQGLQFLFEYFSETQRNKGNFPGRFSGRQFSNSRSEMNVSTLELGDSALYLCASRLTGLDTQYFGPGTRLTVL.

The chain links TRBV2 to TRBJ2-1; D may be TRBD1 (5 bases). The germline CDR1 and CDR2 sequences are SNHLY and FYNNEI. This CDR3 comprises 12 residues. V was clipped by 6 bases and J by 7 bases, with 10 bases between them. The CDR3 DNA reads TGTGCCAGCAGGGACAATGGTAATGAGCAGTTCTTC. It encodes CASRDNGNEQFF. The variable domain in full, completed from reference TRBV2 and TRBJ2-1, reads EPEVTQTPSHQVTQMGQEVILRCVPISNHLYFYWYRQILGQKVEFLVSFYNNEISEKSEIFDDQFSVERPDGSNFTLKIRSTKLEDSAMYFCASRDNGNEQFFGPGTRLTVL.

This chain joins TRBV19 and TRBJ1-2; TRBD1 matches 10 bases. V shed 6 bases and J 0 bases; nucleotides not matched to a gene: 7. Germline lookup yields CDR1 LNHDA and CDR2 SQIVND (reference sequence). CDR3 length equals 16 residues. Here the CDR3 reads CASRVTGGLANYGYTF. The CDR3 bases are TGTGCCAGTAGAGTGACAGGGGGCCTGGCTAACTATGGCTACACCTTC.

V usage is TRBV19 and J usage is TRBJ2-1; 8 nucleotides line up with TRBD1. In germline, CDR1 is LNHDA, CDR2 SQIVND (reference sequence). This CDR3 region has 16 residues. Trimming took 4 bases from V and 5 from J; bases not matched to a gene: 10. This CDR3 is CASSTDRDRMNNEQFF. CDR3 bases: TGTGCCAGTAGTACCGACCGGGACAGGATGAACAATGAGCAGTTCTTC. Full variable domain (rest looked up from reference TRBV19 and TRBJ2-1): DGGITQSPKYLFRKEGQNVTLSCEQNLNHDAMYWYRQDPGQGLRLIYYSQIVNDFQKGDIAEGYSVSREKKESFPLTVTSAQKNPTAFYLCASSTDRDRMNNEQFFGPGTRLTVL.

The J gene is TRBJ1-2, the V gene TRBV6-5; possible D gene TRBD1, 5 bases. CDR3 length equals 15 residues. CDR1 and CDR2 from the germline V gene are MNHEY and SVGAGI. The ends were cut back, 0 bases at V and 4 bases at J, with 12 bases in the middle. CDR3 amino acids: CASSYSSSGGYGYTF. CDR3 DNA sequence: TGTGCCAGCAGTTACTCGTCATCGGGGGGCTATGGCTACACCTTC.

A single count supports this clone. V gene TRBV6-2 or TRBV6-3 combines with J gene TRBJ1-1; D is perhaps TRBD1 (5 bases). The CDR3 contains 13 residues. Germline V gives CDR1 MNHEY, CDR2 SVGEGT. V was pared by 0 bases and J by 13 bases, with 15 bases between. The CDR3 is CASSYSPTAELFF. CDR3 sequence (DNA): TGTGCCAGCAGTTACTCTCCGACAGCTGAGCTTTTCTTT.

This chain's CDR3 is CASSLRDTAWSGNTIYF. DNA of the CDR3: TGTGCCAGCAGCTTGCGGGACACCGCTTGGTCTGGAAACACCATATATTTT. The chain uses TRBV5-6 and TRBJ1-3; D may be TRBD1 (6 bases). This CDR3 region has 17 residues. Trimming took off 1 base at V and 1 base at J, with 15 bases between the two ends. Germline CDR1 SGHDT, CDR2 YYEEEE.

This chain connects TRBV11-2 to TRBJ2-2, with D possibly being TRBD1 (6 bases). In germline, CDR1 is SGHAT, CDR2 FQNNGV. CDR3 length equals 19 residues. Between the trimmed V and J ends, which lost 3 bases and 1 base, there was a span of 21 bases. In DNA, the CDR3 is TGTGCCAGCAGCTTGAACGTTTTACAGGGAAGGGGGAACACCGGGGAGCTGTTTTTT. Amino acids: CASSLNVLQGRGNTGELFF.

V is TRBV5-1 and J is TRBJ2-5; 8 bases are a match to TRBD1. Germline CDR1 reads SGHRS; CDR2 reads YFSETQ. V gave up 4 bases and J gave up 2 bases; unmatched junction bases: 13. The CDR3 length is 17 residues. Here the CDR3 DNA reads TGCGCCAGCAGCCTGAGCTCCCGGACAGGGCCACAAGAGACCCAGTACTTC. Protein product: CASSLSSRTGPQETQYF.

The chain uses TRBV6-5 and TRBJ2-2, with TRBD1 matching over 11 bases. This CDR3 is built from 15 residues. J was trimmed by 6 bases and V by 7 bases; bases with no gene match: 7. Germline V gene data show CDR1 as MNHEY and CDR2 as SVGAGI. The CDR3 region is CASTEGTGGSGELFF. In nucleotides, the CDR3 is TGTGCCAGCACCGAAGGGACAGGGGGTTCCGGGGAGCTGTTTTTT.

V and J are TRBV29-1 and TRBJ2-7, with TRBD1 matching 9 bases. V lost 4 bases to trimming and J lost 5 bases; unmatched junction nucleotides: 6. The CDR3 is made up of 13 amino acids. The germline CDR1 and CDR2 sequences are SQVTM and ANQGSEA. Here the CDR3 reads CSVARTGDHEQYF. The CDR3 bases are TGCAGCGTTGCCAGGACAGGGGACCACGAGCAGTACTTC.

V usage is TRBV9 and J usage is TRBJ1-6; D is undetermined. This CDR3 is built from 14 residues. Germline-derived CDR1 and CDR2 are SGDLS and YYNGEE. Trimming cost V 0 bases and J 10 bases, with 11 bases left between them. The CDR3, as DNA: TGTGCCAGCAGCGTAGGGTCAGCCAGGTCACCCCTCCACTTT. Its protein product is CASSVGSARSPLHF.

This clone was counted a single time. The chain has TRBV2 and TRBJ2-3; TRBD1 matches at 7 bases. The CDR3 runs 14 residues. The V gene's germline CDR1 is SNHLY and CDR2 FYNNEI. Trimming removed 4 bases from V and 7 bases from J; junction bases left unmatched: 8. The CDR3 DNA reads TGTGCCAGCAGTGGGACAGGTGAGGGAAATACGCAGTATTTT. Its protein is CASSGTGEGNTQYF.

The chain links TRBV24-1 to TRBJ1-1; D perhaps matches TRBD1 (5 bases). CDR3 length: 12 residues. CDR1 and CDR2 (germline): KGHDR, SFDVKD. V was trimmed by 5 bases and J by 5 bases, leaving 8 bases between them. The CDR3 protein is CATSGGRTEAFF. CDR3 coding DNA: TGTGCCACCAGTGGGGGGAGGACTGAAGCTTTCTTT.

The chain couples TRBV5-6 to TRBJ1-4, with unresolved D. Trimming shortened V by 1 base and J by 2 bases, and 12 bases separated the two germline ends. Germline V gene lookup returns CDR1 SGHDT and CDR2 YYEEEE. This CDR3 spans 16 amino acids. CDR3 sequence reads: CASSLSVGRTNEKLFF. CDR3 sequence (DNA): TGTGCCAGCAGCTTGTCCGTCGGTCGGACTAATGAAAAACTGTTTTTT.

V gene TRBV6-5 combines with J gene TRBJ2-7; D not certain. The germline V gene has CDR1 MNHEY and CDR2 SVGAGI. The CDR3 has 13 residues. V was pared by 2 bases and J by 8 bases, with 13 bases between. The CDR3 DNA sequence: TGTGCCAGCAGTTACGCCCTGACTTTGCAGCAGTACGTC. Encoded protein: CASSYALTLQQYV.